This T cell receptor (beta chain) was identified during a study of T cell changes during pregnancy in multiple sclerosis. Generated by immunoSEQ multiplex PCR, the TCRdb table keeps only in-frame clones and is missing some. The sample includes approximately 100,000 clones, about 90% of them seen just once. V was trimmed by 3 bases and J by 3 bases, leaving 9 bases between them. The CDR3 is 13 residues long. Germline loops: CDR1 SGHRS, CDR2 YFSETQ. Sequences were derived from peripheral blood, sampled before pregnancy. V is TRBV5-1 and J is TRBJ1-2; a possible D gene is TRBD1 (6 bases). This receptor was obtained from a female donor with multiple sclerosis, enrolled in a pregnancy study. CDR3 nucleotides: TGCGCCAGCAGCTCAGGGGTGGACTATGGCTACACCTTC. It codes for CASSSGVDYGYTF.